A selection of T cell receptor beta chains follows, all from one sample in a study of blood T cell repertoires in COVID-19. The method was immunoSEQ multiplex PCR; TCRdb's version includes in-frame clones alone and lacks a portion of them. The table includes 250,000 to 300,000 clones, approximately 80% detected once. Sequencing was performed on peripheral blood. These receptors all stem from a woman aged 60-75 years with active or convalescent COVID-19. CDR3s leave out the opening cysteine and the closing phenylalanine or tryptophan.

TRBJ1-2	TRBV15	ATSRDLENGYT
TRBJ1-1	TRBV19	ASSTPTGAMNTEAF
TRBJ1-6	TRBV5-1	ASADGNNSPLH
TRBJ1-2	TRBV25-1	ASSEWTEVFDYGYT
TRBJ2-4	TRBV5-1	ASSLGQGSFLAKNIQY
TRBJ1-2	TRBV10-3	AIRGQTYGYT
TRBJ1-5	TRBV2	ASSGAGGHQPQH
TRBJ2-3	TRBV2	ASSGGTADTQY
TRBJ1-1	TRBV7-9	ASSFVKTEAF
TRBJ2-5	TRBV19	ASSIGQGAGTQY
TRBJ1-1	TRBV12-3/TRBV12-4	ASRSTGAPEAF
TRBJ2-7	TRBV5-4	ASSPIREQY
TRBJ1-3	TRBV4-2	ASSQDLVLSSGNTIY
TRBJ1-5	TRBV2	ASSLPPRQGYQPQH
TRBJ2-1	TRBV5-1	ASSLGQKGVEQF
TRBJ2-3	TRBV7-2	ASSLGRLAGGRGTDTQY
TRBJ1-4	TRBV15	ATSRDVRDRAEKNEKLF
TRBJ2-1	TRBV7-2	ASSNTANNEQF
TRBJ2-3	TRBV19	ASSISSATGMRTDTQY
TRBJ2-7	TRBV7-9	ASTWGDLYEQY
TRBJ2-7	TRBV10-1	ASSERRQGSLSKAYEQY
TRBJ2-7	TRBV27	ASSSGYEQY
TRBJ1-4	TRBV2	ASSEARGEKLF
TRBJ1-1	TRBV3-1/TRBV3-2	ASSQADRGLGAF
TRBJ2-7	TRBV15	ATSRDVGRSYEQY
TRBJ1-1	TRBV7-2	ASSSPGPWDTEAF
TRBJ2-3	TRBV11-2	ASSLKAGAGVTDTQY
TRBJ2-7	TRBV6-5	ASSYGGDQY
TRBJ2-2	TRBV7-3	ASSPKRDIYTGELF
TRBJ1-1	TRBV3-1/TRBV3-2	ASSRTGGSTEAF
TRBJ2-1	TRBV19	ASSTTTSGGYNEQF
TRBJ1-1	TRBV3-1/TRBV3-2	ASSLQGTGNTEAF